The 19 T cell receptor beta chains reported below all come from one sample, sequenced in a study of resident and recirculating memory T cells in vitiligo (dated by TCRdb to between 2017 and 2018). The library was prepared using the immunoSEQ multiplex PCR assay. Imported from immuneACCESS, the table was reduced by TCRdb to in-frame sequences with V and J called. These copies leave out some clones; in studies compared against another copy, an unresolved V gene accounts for under half, and the cause of the remainder is not known. Here the sample has tens of thousands of clones; roughly 92% occur a single time. Around 4.7% of the sample belongs to the ten largest clones. The specimen was blood. These receptors were collected from a male donor with vitiligo.

The rearrangement uses TRBV2 and TRBJ2-7; TRBD1 matches at 8 bases. This CDR3 comprises 13 residues. V lost 8 bases to trimming and J lost 3 bases; unmatched junction nucleotides: 6. CDR1 is SNHLY, CDR2 FYNNEI, per germline. CDR3 region: CASAGQGGYEQYF. The CDR3 nucleotides are TGTGCCAGCGCAGGACAGGGCGGCTACGAGCAGTACTTC.

This chain connects TRBV7-2 to TRBJ1-6; 9 nucleotides align to TRBD1. Germline values: CDR1 SGHTA, CDR2 FQGNSA. This CDR3 spans 16 amino acids. Trimming removed 5 bases from V and 10 bases from J; junction bases left unmatched: 12. CDR3 sequence (DNA): TGTGCCAGCAGCACAAGGACAGGGGCCGAGGGATCACCCCTCCACTTT. It specifies CASSTRTGAEGSPLHF.

The V and J genes are TRBV4-2 and TRBJ2-3; TRBD2 aligns across 15 bases. The J segment lost 3 bases and the V segment lost 4 bases, leaving 20 bases of the junction unmatched. The germline V gene has CDR1 LGHNA and CDR2 YNFKEQ. There are 22 residues in the CDR3. The DNA of the CDR3 is TGTGCCAGCAGCCTTAAAATCGGACTAGCGGGGGGGCCGCGGTCGAATACAGATACGCAGTATTTT. As protein: CASSLKIGLAGGPRSNTDTQYF.

The chain has TRBV7-3 and TRBJ2-3, with D perhaps matching TRBD2 (6 bases). The CDR3 covers 12 residues. V was trimmed by 5 bases and J by 6 bases, leaving 9 bases between them. CDR1 SGHTA and CDR2 FQGTGA come from the germline V gene. The chain's CDR3 is CASSPRGDTQYF. The CDR3 DNA is TGTGCCAGCAGCCCCCGGGGGGATACGCAGTATTTT.

The genes are TRBV5-1 and TRBJ2-1; 10 bases fit TRBD1. The CDR3 spans 15 residues. V trimming: 4 bases; J trimming: 6 bases; junction bases outside the gene matches: 7. From germline, CDR1 is SGHRS and CDR2 YFSETQ. Here the CDR3 reads CASSLAGTGANEQFF. The CDR3 DNA reads as TGCGCCAGCAGCCTGGCCGGGACAGGGGCCAATGAGCAGTTCTTC.

The chain joins TRBV5-1 to TRBJ2-2; 8 bases map to TRBD2. Germline V gene data show CDR1 as SGHRS and CDR2 as YFSETQ. V shed 1 base and J 2 bases; nucleotides not matched to a gene: 7. The CDR3 loop spans 17 amino acids. The CDR3 loop reads CASSLSSGGRNTGELFF. CDR3 in DNA: TGCGCCAGCAGCTTGTCAAGCGGGGGAAGAAACACCGGGGAGCTGTTTTTT.

This chain connects TRBV6-5 to TRBJ1-1; D is perhaps TRBD1 (5 bases). The V end was cut by 2 bases, the J end by 1 base, with 11 bases between. The CDR3 sequence is 15 residues long. Germline V lookup: CDR1 MNHEY, CDR2 SVGAGI. DNA for the CDR3: TGTGCCAGCAGTTACGGGGGACTGGGGAACACTGAAGCTTTCTTT. Protein sequence: CASSYGGLGNTEAFF.

The chain combines TRBV19 with TRBJ1-1, with a weak D call TRBD1 (6 bases). Trimming took 3 bases from V and 1 from J, leaving 6 bases between them. The germline V gene has CDR1 LNHDA and CDR2 SQIVND (reference sequence). The CDR3 totals 13 residues. The CDR3 DNA is TGTGCCAGTAGTATGGGACAGAACACTGAAGCTTTCTTT. Its protein product is CASSMGQNTEAFF.

The J gene is TRBJ2-7, the V gene TRBV5-8; possibly TRBD2 for D (5 bases). Germline assignment: CDR1 SGHTS and CDR2 YDEGEE. Between the trimmed V and J ends, which lost 3 bases and 3 bases, there was a span of 16 bases. This CDR3 has 15 amino acids. The CDR3 coding sequence is TGTGCCAGCAGCTCCCCTACGGGGAGTGTCTACGAGCAGTACTTC. Amino acids: CASSSPTGSVYEQYF.

The rearrangement uses TRBV11-2 and TRBJ1-4; 8 nucleotides match TRBD1. CDR3 size: 16 residues. Per germline, CDR1 SGHAT and CDR2 FQNNGV. Losses at the gene ends were 1 base for V and 8 bases for J; bases not matched to a gene: 9. CDR3 DNA: TGTGCCAGCAGCTTAGGGATGACAGGGGTGGCGGAAAAACTGTTTTTT. Translated: CASSLGMTGVAEKLFF.

This clone was detected only once. The chain joins TRBV2 to TRBJ1-1, with D possibly TRBD1 on 6 matching bases. The ends were cut back, 3 bases at V and 4 bases at J, with 12 bases in the middle. This CDR3 has 14 amino acids. In germline, CDR1 is SNHLY, CDR2 FYNNEI. This CDR3 reads CASSDRGRVTEAFF. The DNA of the CDR3 is TGTGCCAGCAGTGACAGGGGAAGGGTCACTGAAGCTTTCTTT. Full variable domain (missing parts from reference TRBV2 and TRBJ1-1): EPEVTQTPSHQVTQMGQEVILRCVPISNHLYFYWYRQILGQKVEFLVSFYNNEISEKSEIFDDQFSVERPDGSNFTLKIRSTKLEDSAMYFCASSDRGRVTEAFFGQGTRLTVV.

This chain uses TRBV7-2 with TRBJ2-2; D unclear. The germline gives CDR1 SGHTA, CDR2 FQGNSA. Trimming took 3 bases from V and 0 from J, leaving 8 bases between them. The CDR3 length is 15 residues. The CDR3 protein is CASSFGVSNTGELFF. In nucleotides, the CDR3 is TGTGCCAGCAGCTTTGGAGTATCGAACACCGGGGAGCTGTTTTTT.

V gene TRBV19 combines with J gene TRBJ1-1; perhaps TRBD1 as D (5 bases). V lost 9 bases and J 4 bases, leaving 18 bases between the germline ends. CDR3 length: 14 amino acids. The germline V gene encodes CDR1 LNHDA and CDR2 SQIVND (reference sequence). The DNA of the CDR3 is TGTGCCAGCAATGAATCCCCCGGGGGCACTGAAGCTTTCTTT. It specifies CASNESPGGTEAFF.

DNA for the CDR3: TGTGCCAGCAGTGAAGCCCTCTCCTCCTATGGCTACACCTTC. As protein: CASSEALSSYGYTF. V usage is TRBV2 and J usage is TRBJ1-2, with unresolved D. V shed 0 bases and J shed 4 bases, with 9 bases lying between them. The CDR3 is 14 residues long. The germline gives CDR1 SNHLY, CDR2 FYNNEI.

This sequence joins TRBV29-1 and TRBJ1-3; 7 bases line up with TRBD1. The CDR3 totals 13 residues. Trimming cost V 6 bases and J 4 bases; bases outside gene matches: 6. Germline CDR1 and CDR2: SQVTM and ANQGSEA. CDR3 DNA sequence: TGCAGCGTAGCCGGGACAGAAGGAAACACCATATATTTT. Amino acid sequence: CSVAGTEGNTIYF.

The chain uses TRBV19 and TRBJ2-1, with D hard to call. The V gene lost 7 bases and the J gene lost 7 bases, with 8 bases spanning the gap. The V gene's germline CDR1 is LNHDA and CDR2 SQIVND (reference sequence). This CDR3 comprises 11 residues. In DNA form, the CDR3 reads TGTGCCAGTAACTCGGGTAATGAGCAGTTCTTC. It is translated as CASNSGNEQFF. Full variable domain (missing parts from reference TRBV19 and TRBJ2-1): DGGITQSPKYLFRKEGQNVTLSCEQNLNHDAMYWYRQDPGQGLRLIYYSQIVNDFQKGDIAEGYSVSREKKESFPLTVTSAQKNPTAFYLCASNSGNEQFFGPGTRLTVL.

This sequence joins TRBV29-1 and TRBJ2-2; 7 nucleotides line up with TRBD1. CDR3 length: 15 residues. From germline, CDR1 is SQVTM and CDR2 ANQGSEA. Trimming at V came to 5 bases and at J to 6 bases, leaving 12 bases not matched to a gene. CDR3 amino acids: CSVIGQDAEAGELFF. Written as DNA, the CDR3 is TGCAGCGTTATCGGACAGGACGCCGAGGCCGGGGAGCTGTTTTTT.

The chain combines TRBV7-9 with TRBJ1-6; D is unclear. The CDR3 totals 15 residues. Germline V gene data show CDR1 as SEHNR and CDR2 as FQNEAQ (reference sequence). The V end was cut by 3 bases, the J end by 0 bases, with 6 bases between. In DNA form, the CDR3 reads TGTGCCAGCAGCTTCTATGGCTCCTATAATTCACCCCTCCACTTT. Amino acid sequence: CASSFYGSYNSPLHF.

This chain uses TRBV27 with TRBJ2-1, with D perhaps TRBD2 (6 bases). The V end lost 3 bases, the J end lost 9 bases, and 15 bases lay between the germline ends. Germline loops: CDR1 MNHEY, CDR2 SMNVEV (reference sequence). This CDR3 is built from 14 residues. CDR3 in DNA: TGTGCCAGCAGTTTGGGGGGTACGGGGAGTGAGCAGTTCTTC. It specifies CASSLGGTGSEQFF.